The next 22 T cell receptor beta chains were all read from a single sample in a study of post-analysis software for immune sequencing data. Regarding the study as a whole: In patients, five or six TRBV segments were more frequent than in controls, with TRBV5-6, TRBV5-1 and TRBV20-1 among them.

cDNA libraries of TCR beta carried unique molecular identifiers. Each CDR3 protein is one row after TCRdb ran MiXCR on the PCR reads. The sample contains roughly 870,000 distinct CDR3 sequences, about 50% of which appear only once. Their antigens remain unidentified. Sequencing was performed on blood. The receptors here all came from a girl aged 5-17 years with multiple sclerosis.

The V call is TRBV3-1, the J call TRBJ2-7; 7 positions match TRBD2. V was clipped by 2 bases and J by 2 bases; unmatched bases: 6. The CDR3 spans 15 residues. The germline V gene encodes CDR1 LGHDT and CDR2 YNNKEL (reference sequence). CDR3 coding DNA: TGTGCCAGCAGCCAATATCCTAGCGGAACCTACGAGCAGTACTTC. Translated, it gives CASSQYPSGTYEQYF.

About this clonotype itself: One junction end does not reproduce the germline sequence, and a read error may be involved. The rearrangement links TRBV20-1 to TRBJ2-7; 10 bases are a match to TRBD1. Germline V gives CDR1 DFQATT, CDR2 SNEGSKA (reference sequence). This CDR3 has 15 amino acids. Written as DNA, the CDR3 is TGCAGTGCTAGAAGGGACAGGGGATTATCCTACGGGCAGTACTTC. Amino acid sequence: CSARRDRGLSYGQYF.

The chain has TRBV20-1 and TRBJ2-3; 10 bases map to TRBD2. The ends lost 8 bases at V and 0 bases at J; junction bases unmatched: 5. The length of the CDR3 is 14 residues. From germline, CDR1 is DFQATT and CDR2 SNEGSKA (reference sequence). The DNA for the CDR3 is TGCAGTCCATGGACTAGCGGTAGCACAGATACGCAGTATTTT. Amino acids: CSPWTSGSTDTQYF.

The chain couples TRBV29-1 to TRBJ2-5; 7 nucleotides agree with TRBD2. The CDR3 length is 14 residues. V shed 7 bases and J 4 bases; nucleotides not matched to a gene: 12. Germline-derived CDR1 and CDR2 are SQVTM and ANQGSEA. CDR3 sequence (DNA): TGCAGCGGGGCACGGGGGGTACGGCGAGAGACCCAGTACTTC. Residues: CSGARGVRRETQYF.

The V call is TRBV7-8, the J call TRBJ2-3; D is uncertain. Trimming took 5 bases from V and 4 from J, leaving 16 bases between them. This CDR3 has 15 residues. Germline CDR1 is SGHVS and CDR2 is FQNEAQ. In nucleotides, the CDR3 is TGTGCCAGCAGCCAAAGATCTTCATGGGCAGATACGCAGTATTTT. It translates to CASSQRSSWADTQYF.

The chain is built from TRBV21-1 and TRBJ2-7; TRBD2 is the table's D call and was not checked against the DNA. TRBV21-1 is designated a pseudogene. The CDR3 covers 14 residues. CDR3 DNA: TGTGCCAGCAGCAAAGTCGGGACTAACTACGAGCAGTACTTC. Translating it yields CASSKVGTNYEQYF.

This clonotype is a singleton in its sample. This rearrangement joins TRBV5-1 to TRBJ2-7, with 7 bases lining up with TRBD1. Trimming at V came to 1 base and at J to 7 bases, leaving 14 bases not matched to a gene. Germline V lookup: CDR1 SGHRS, CDR2 YFSETQ. There are 16 residues in the CDR3. Here the CDR3 reads CASSLSGQPSFGEQYF. The CDR3 DNA reads as TGCGCCAGCAGCTTGTCGGGACAGCCATCGTTCGGGGAGCAGTACTTC.

V and J are TRBV20-1 and TRBJ2-3; 12 nucleotides align to TRBD2. V trimming: 5 bases; J trimming: 0 bases; junction bases outside the gene matches: 15. This CDR3 is built from 19 residues. Germline CDR1 DFQATT, CDR2 SNEGSKA (reference sequence). CDR3 sequence: CSAYRGRTGTSGSTDTQYF. For the CDR3, the DNA is TGCAGTGCTTACAGGGGGCGGACCGGGACTAGCGGGAGCACAGATACGCAGTATTTT.

This clonotype was observed a handful of times. The chain is built from TRBV29-1 and TRBJ2-1; the D call may be TRBD1 or TRBD2 (6 bases each). Germline V gene sequence: CDR1 SQVTM, CDR2 ANQGSEA. The V end was cut by 6 bases, the J end by 4 bases, with 13 bases between. This CDR3 has 13 residues. The DNA for the CDR3 is TGCAGCGTAGCACAGGGACTTTACAATGAGCAGTTCTTC. Translation: CSVAQGLYNEQFF.

This clonotype was recorded a few times. The CDR3: CSARGVRGATDTQYF. CDR3 nucleotides: TGCAGTGCTAGGGGTGTCCGAGGGGCGACAGATACGCAGTATTTT. J is TRBJ2-3 and V is TRBV20-1; tentatively, D is TRBD1 or TRBD2 (5 bases each). Trimming pared 3 bases from V and 3 bases from J, leaving 16 bases between. The CDR3 consists of 15 residues. CDR1 and CDR2 from the germline V gene are DFQATT and SNEGSKA (reference sequence).

This clonotype has more than one count but fewer than ten. The V and J genes are TRBV20-1 and TRBJ2-7, with 13 bases identical to TRBD2. Germline CDR1 is DFQATT and CDR2 is SNEGSKA (reference sequence). The J segment lost 6 bases and the V segment lost 3 bases, leaving 14 bases of the junction unmatched. The CDR3 length is 17 residues. DNA of the CDR3: TGCAGTGCTAGTGCGGGACTAGCGGGAAGAGAAATGCTCGAGCAGTACTTC. Amino acid sequence: CSASAGLAGREMLEQYF.

The chain uses TRBV29-1 and TRBJ1-2, with 7 bases matching TRBD1. Germline V gene sequence: CDR1 SQVTM, CDR2 ANQGSEA. The CDR3 has 12 amino acids. V shed 5 bases and J 6 bases; nucleotides not matched to a gene: 6. CDR3 residues: CSVTPQGDGYTF. Here the CDR3 DNA reads TGCAGCGTTACACCGCAGGGGGATGGCTACACCTTC.

J is TRBJ2-5 and V is TRBV4-1, with 7 nucleotides matching TRBD1. This CDR3 has 18 amino acids. The germline V gene has CDR1 MGHRA and CDR2 YSYEKL. The V segment lost 2 bases and the J segment 2 bases; nucleotides outside the gene matches: 14. In nucleotides, the CDR3 is TGCGCCAGCAGCCAATCGATGTCCGGGACAGCGATACAAGAGACCCAGTACTTC. It translates to CASSQSMSGTAIQETQYF.

This clonotype was picked up a small number of times. The chain combines TRBV9 with TRBJ2-5, with 11 positions matching TRBD2. The germline CDR1 and CDR2 sequences are SGDLS and YYNGEE. This CDR3 has 16 residues. V was clipped by 1 base and J by 5 bases; unmatched bases: 7. Here the CDR3 reads CASSVSPGLAVETQYF. CDR3 DNA sequence: TGTGCCAGCAGCGTAAGCCCGGGACTAGCGGTGGAGACCCAGTACTTC.

This clonotype was detected only a few times. This chain links TRBV12-3 or TRBV12-4 with TRBJ2-1, with 7 bases lining up with TRBD2. The CDR3 extends over 17 amino acids. V dropped 3 bases and J dropped 5; count of bases not matched to a gene: 13. CDR3 coding DNA: TGTGCCAGCAGTTTTTTCCCCGCCGGGGGGACCCACAATGAGCAGTTCTTC. Its protein is CASSFFPAGGTHNEQFF.

The chain has TRBV20-1 and TRBJ2-7; weak D call: TRBD2 (7 bases). The germline V gene encodes CDR1 DFQATT and CDR2 SNEGSKA (reference sequence). CDR3 length: 16 residues. V dropped 3 bases and J dropped 6 bases, with 24 bases sitting between them. CDR3 loop: CSARLLTGQPGGEQYF. Here the CDR3 DNA reads TGCAGTGCTAGGCTTCTGACAGGCCAACCGGGGGGCGAGCAGTACTTC.

V usage is TRBV5-1 and J usage is TRBJ1-2; 11 positions agree with TRBD1. Trimming removed 5 bases from V and 8 bases from J; junction bases left unmatched: 5. There are 13 residues in the CDR3. The germline V gene encodes CDR1 SGHRS and CDR2 YFSETQ. CDR3: CASSGQGAEGYTF. The CDR3 DNA sequence: TGCGCCAGCAGTGGACAGGGGGCGGAAGGCTACACCTTC.

The gene calls are TRBV5-6 and TRBJ2-5; the D gene is possibly TRBD2 (5 bases). V was shortened by 4 bases and J by 5 bases, with 12 bases between the two germline ends. This CDR3 comprises 13 residues. The germline V gene has CDR1 SGHDT and CDR2 YYEEEE. Here the CDR3 reads CASSRPGMETQYF. The DNA of the CDR3 is TGTGCCAGCAGCCGCCCGGGGATGGAGACCCAGTACTTC.

The J gene is TRBJ1-5, the V gene TRBV7-9; a possible D gene is TRBD1 (5 bases). The length of the CDR3 is 13 residues. Per germline, CDR1 SEHNR and CDR2 FQNEAQ (reference sequence). Trimming took 8 bases from V and 4 from J, leaving 12 bases between them. Here the CDR3 reads CASGTGENQPQHF. CDR3 nucleotides: TGTGCCAGCGGGACTGGTGAGAATCAGCCCCAGCATTTT.

The genes are TRBV5-1 and TRBJ2-1; no firm D call. The length of the CDR3 is 14 residues. In germline, CDR1 is SGHRS, CDR2 YFSETQ. V was shortened by 1 base and J by 8 bases, with 13 bases between the two germline ends. In DNA form, the CDR3 reads TGCGCCAGCAGCTTGACCCCCGGGCGCGATGAGCAGTTCTTC. It codes for CASSLTPGRDEQFF.

This CDR3 is CASSREPQDTQYF. The CDR3 DNA follows: TGTGCCAGCAGCCGTGAACCCCAGGATACGCAGTATTTT. The chain combines TRBV7-2 with TRBJ2-3; D ambiguous. Germline-derived CDR1 and CDR2 are SGHTA and FQGNSA. CDR3 length: 13 amino acids. Trimming removed 5 bases at V and 6 bases at J, with 12 bases between.

This sequence joins TRBV4-1 and TRBJ2-1; 11 positions match TRBD2. Germline lookup yields CDR1 MGHRA and CDR2 YSYEKL. The trim removed 2 bases at V and 3 bases at J, leaving 6 bases unmatched. This CDR3 has 17 residues. CDR3 loop: CASSQISGRAGYNEQFF. In DNA form, the CDR3 reads TGCGCCAGCAGCCAAATTAGCGGGAGGGCCGGCTACAATGAGCAGTTCTTC.